These 20 T cell receptor beta chains were sequenced from one sample in a study of graft-versus-host responses after intestinal transplantation. Clones were sequenced by immunoSEQ multiplex PCR, and TCRdb holds only the in-frame ones, with some missing. The sample records fewer than 110,000 clones, roughly 90% being singletons. These TCRs' antigens remain unknown. The sample here was unstimulated CD4+ T cells sorted from spleen or lymph node cells, taken before transplant. The receptors were gathered from a human donor who was the organ donor for an intestinal transplant.

V gene TRBV10-3 combines with J gene TRBJ2-3, with TRBD2 matching over 8 bases. The CDR3 length is 15 residues. CDR1 is ENHRY and CDR2 is SYGVKD in the germline V gene. V lost 4 bases and J lost 0; bases outside the gene matches: 3. The CDR3 reads CAISGSGVSTDTQYF. DNA for the CDR3: TGTGCCATCAGTGGTAGCGGGGTTAGCACAGATACGCAGTATTTT.

The rearrangement uses TRBV5-5 and TRBJ2-5; D remains unclear. The CDR3 is 14 amino acids. CDR1 and CDR2 (germline): SGHKS, YYEKEE (reference sequence). V was trimmed by 7 bases and J by 5 bases, leaving 18 bases between them. For the CDR3, the DNA is TGTGCCAGCGATTTTACAGCAATGTTGGAGACCCAGTACTTC. Amino acids: CASDFTAMLETQYF.

The V gene is TRBV14, the J gene TRBJ2-7; TRBD1 is a possible D gene (6 bases). The V end was cut by 1 base, the J end by 4 bases, with 11 bases between. The CDR3 is 14 amino acids. The germline gives CDR1 SGHDN, CDR2 FVKESK. The DNA of the CDR3 is TGTGCCAGCAGCCAAGCCGGCAGGGGTTACGAGCAGTACTTC. Translating it yields CASSQAGRGYEQYF.

The chain is built from TRBV5-1 and TRBJ2-3, with TRBD2 matching over 11 bases. This CDR3 region has 18 residues. Germline CDR1 and CDR2: SGHRS and YFSETQ. Germline trimming cut 4 bases from V and 7 bases from J; bases unmatched to any gene: 17. CDR3 amino acids: CASSPEFIATSGRNTQYF. The CDR3 region has the DNA TGCGCCAGCAGCCCTGAATTCATCGCCACTAGCGGGAGAAATACGCAGTATTTT. The full variable domain, with the rest looked up from reference TRBV5-1 and TRBJ2-3, is KAGVTQTPRYLIKTRGQQVTLSCSPISGHRSVSWYQQTPGQGLQFLFEYFSETQRNKGNFPGRFSGRQFSNSRSEMNVSTLELGDSALYLCASSPEFIATSGRNTQYFGPGTRLTVL.

The V call is TRBV19, the J call TRBJ1-1; 9 bases align to TRBD1. With V trimmed by 5 bases and J by 5 bases, 15 bases remained unmatched. CDR3 length: 17 amino acids. Germline values: CDR1 LNHDA, CDR2 SQIVND (reference sequence). The CDR3 protein is CASSRPPGQGGETEAFF. CDR3 coding DNA: TGTGCCAGTAGTCGACCCCCGGGACAGGGAGGAGAAACTGAAGCTTTCTTT.

The chain combines TRBV18 with TRBJ1-5; 7 positions match TRBD1. The germline V gene has CDR1 KGHSH and CDR2 LQKENI. V dropped 6 bases and J dropped 2; count of bases not matched to a gene: 4. This CDR3 region has 14 residues. The CDR3 reads CASSSDRGNQPQHF. The CDR3 nucleotides read TGTGCCAGCTCGTCAGACAGGGGCAATCAGCCCCAGCATTTT.

The rearrangement links TRBV7-6 to TRBJ2-3; D remains ambiguous. With 3 bases removed from V and 2 bases from J, the gap between germline ends came to 9 bases. Germline V lookup: CDR1 SGHVS, CDR2 FNYEAQ. This CDR3 has 14 amino acids. CDR3 amino acids: CASSFGMNTDTQYF. CDR3 sequence (DNA): TGTGCCAGCAGCTTTGGTATGAACACAGATACGCAGTATTTT.

The V gene is TRBV11-2, the J gene TRBJ2-3; D remains unclear. This CDR3 has 12 amino acids. The V and J ends lost 2 bases and 14 bases respectively, with 14 bases between them. The germline gives CDR1 SGHAT, CDR2 FQNNGV. The CDR3 loop reads CASSLSSSSRYF. Written as DNA, the CDR3 is TGTGCCAGCAGCTTAAGTTCCTCTAGTCGGTATTTT.

The J gene is TRBJ2-7, the V gene TRBV10-1; TRBD1 agrees at 10 bases. This CDR3 region has 14 residues. Germline V gene sequence: CDR1 WNHNN, CDR2 SYGVQD (reference sequence). J gave up 4 bases and V 4 bases, and 4 bases lay outside the gene matches. The CDR3 region is CASSATGGLYEQYF. The CDR3 DNA reads as TGCGCCAGCAGTGCGACAGGGGGCCTTTACGAGCAGTACTTC.

V and J are TRBV29-1 and TRBJ1-2; D gene ambiguous. The CDR3 runs 11 residues. Deletions cut 4 bases from V and 7 bases from J, with 10 bases between. Germline V CDR1 and CDR2: SQVTM, ANQGSEA. CDR3 sequence: CSVGSVIGYTF. CDR3 DNA: TGCAGCGTTGGCAGTGTAATTGGCTACACCTTC.

This chain joins TRBV7-2 and TRBJ2-1, with D unclear. CDR3 length equals 15 residues. Trimming shortened V by 5 bases and J by 8 bases, and 19 bases separated the two germline ends. CDR1 SGHTA and CDR2 FQGNSA come from the germline V gene. DNA of the CDR3: TGTGCCAGCAGCCCCCGGCCACTTAACCCCCATGAGCAGTTCTTC. This gives the protein CASSPRPLNPHEQFF.

The rearrangement links TRBV7-6 to TRBJ2-7; D is uncertain. Germline assignment: CDR1 SGHVS and CDR2 FNYEAQ. V was cut by 2 bases and J by 7 bases, with 12 bases left in between. The CDR3 length is 13 residues. The CDR3 reads CASSLRPNGEQYF. CDR3 DNA sequence: TGTGCCAGCAGCTTAAGACCCAATGGGGAGCAGTACTTC.

The rearrangement links TRBV6-1 to TRBJ1-4; D might be TRBD1 (6 bases). Germline lookup yields CDR1 MNHNS and CDR2 SASEGT. CDR3 length: 16 residues. V was cut by 4 bases and J by 8 bases, with 20 bases left in between. The CDR3 DNA reads TGTGCCAGCAGTGCCATAGACACCTCCCAGGGGGAAAAACTGTTTTTT. Its protein product is CASSAIDTSQGEKLFF.

V is TRBV19 and J is TRBJ2-6; D perhaps matches TRBD1 (6 bases). The length of the CDR3 is 16 residues. The germline V gene has CDR1 LNHDA and CDR2 SQIVND (reference sequence). The germline V and J ends were trimmed by 7 bases and 0 bases, with 13 bases remaining between them. CDR3: CASTGDTRSGANVLTF. As DNA, the CDR3 is TGTGCCAGTACCGGGGACACTCGCTCTGGGGCCAACGTCCTGACTTTC.

The chain employs TRBV5-1 and TRBJ1-4, with TRBD1 identical over 9 bases. The CDR3 is 15 amino acids. Germline lookup yields CDR1 SGHRS and CDR2 YFSETQ. J lost 4 bases, V lost 5 bases, and 6 bases had no gene match. This chain's CDR3 is CASRIQGAGNEKLFF. In DNA form, the CDR3 reads TGCGCCAGCAGGATACAGGGGGCTGGTAATGAAAAACTGTTTTTT.

CDR3 bases: TGTGCCAGCAGCCCGACTAGCGGGGGAGGCACAGATACGCAGTATTTT. Amino acid sequence: CASSPTSGGGTDTQYF. The chain carries TRBV7-3 and TRBJ2-3; 12 nucleotides match TRBD2. CDR3 length: 16 amino acids. V shed 5 bases, J shed 1 base, and the junction held 4 bases outside the gene matches. CDR1 and CDR2 from the germline V gene are SGHTA and FQGTGA.

This sequence joins TRBV28 and TRBJ2-7, with D perhaps given as TRBD1 or TRBD2 (5 bases each). Per germline, CDR1 MDHEN and CDR2 SYDVKM. The CDR3 length is 14 residues. Trimming stripped 1 base from V and 9 bases from J, with 16 bases between. The CDR3 here is CASSLFGTAKGQYF. DNA for the CDR3: TGTGCCAGCAGTTTATTCGGGACGGCGAAAGGGCAGTACTTC.

In nucleotides, the CDR3 is TGTGCCAGTAGTATCTCGGGCAATCGTTCACCCCTCCACTTT. Protein: CASSISGNRSPLHF. The chain has TRBV19 and TRBJ1-6, with D uncertain. V lost 3 bases, J lost 9 bases, and 12 bases lay in between. The CDR3 contains 14 residues. Germline-derived CDR1 and CDR2 are LNHDA and SQIVND (reference sequence). The full variable domain, in which reference TRBV19 and TRBJ1-6 provide the parts outside the CDR3, is DGGITQSPKYLFRKEGQNVTLSCEQNLNHDAMYWYRQDPGQGLRLIYYSQIVNDFQKGDIAEGYSVSREKKESFPLTVTSAQKNPTAFYLCASSISGNRSPLHFGNGTRLTVT.

The genes are TRBV6-5 and TRBJ1-2; tentatively, D is TRBD1 (5 bases). V lost 6 bases, J lost 0 bases, and 11 bases lay in between. This CDR3 has 14 residues. CDR1 and CDR2 (germline): MNHEY, SVGAGI. The CDR3 nucleotides read TGTGCCAGCAGGCAGGGTTTGGCTAACTATGGCTACACCTTC. Amino acids: CASRQGLANYGYTF.

The table lists this clone with a few counts. The gene calls are TRBV9 and TRBJ2-7, with 8 bases that match TRBD2. The CDR3 covers 16 residues. The V gene's germline CDR1 is SGDLS and CDR2 YYNGEE. J lost 3 bases, V lost 2 bases, and 10 bases had no gene match. The DNA of the CDR3 is TGTGCCAGCAGCGTGGGGGTTGGTAGCGGGGTCTACGAGCAGTACTTC. This encodes CASSVGVGSGVYEQYF.